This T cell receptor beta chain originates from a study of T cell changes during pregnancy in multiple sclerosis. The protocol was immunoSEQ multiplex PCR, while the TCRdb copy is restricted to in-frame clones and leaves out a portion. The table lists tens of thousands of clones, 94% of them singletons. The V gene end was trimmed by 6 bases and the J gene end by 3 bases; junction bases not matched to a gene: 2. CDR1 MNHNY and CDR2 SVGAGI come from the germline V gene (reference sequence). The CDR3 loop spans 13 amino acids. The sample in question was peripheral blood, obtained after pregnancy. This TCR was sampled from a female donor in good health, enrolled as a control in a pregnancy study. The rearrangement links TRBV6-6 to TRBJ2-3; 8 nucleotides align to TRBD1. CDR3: CASRGQVTDTQYF. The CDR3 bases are TGTGCCAGCAGGGGACAGGTTACAGATACGCAGTATTTT.